This is a list of T cell receptor beta chains from one sample in a study of identical twins. TCRdb called the 5' RACE reads again in MiXCR, with one record for every CDR3 protein. The table includes about 160,000 distinct CDR3 sequences, around 3.5% detected once. What was sequenced was memory T cells sorted from blood. The receptors stem from a man aged 18 to 29 in good health. Each CDR3 is given without its conserved first and last residue. Only some rows state a clone size, as once, few, many or a class for expanded clones.

v_gene	abundance	j_gene	CDR3aa
TRBV6-5	many	TRBJ1-2	ASSYASPGSASGGGSYT
TRBV4-2	few	TRBJ2-3	ASSQDRTDTQY
TRBV14	many	TRBJ1-5	ASSQGAGPQH
TRBV29-1	many	TRBJ1-6	SVSGADYNSPLH
TRBV7-9	many	TRBJ2-7	ASTPTAVEQY
TRBV3-1	many	TRBJ1-2	ASSQGGIYGYT
TRBV7-6	-	TRBJ2-2	ATGDRVNTGELF
TRBV29-1	many	TRBJ2-3	SGRQGTDTQY
TRBV11-1	many	TRBJ2-2	ASSWGTGANTGELF
TRBV7-8	many	TRBJ2-2	ASSSEGTGELF
TRBV11-1	few	TRBJ2-3	ASSQPGGTATDTQY
TRBV7-6	many	TRBJ1-6	ASSFGNSPLH
TRBV10-3	many	TRBJ2-2	AISEGGTTNTGELF
TRBV20-1	many	TRBJ2-5	SALGWRGAAETQY
TRBV12-3/TRBV12-4	many	TRBJ1-2	ASSSTGTVYGYT
TRBV7-9	many	TRBJ2-1	ASRAKQAPGSNEQF
TRBV14	many	TRBJ2-2	ASSPANTGELF
TRBV18	once	TRBJ1-6	ASSLDEGMHSPLH
TRBV18	few	TRBJ1-2	ASSPQARNYGYT
TRBV7-6	-	TRBJ1-1	ASSTGTTLLTEAF
TRBV15	many	TRBJ2-1	ATSSPGTLNEQF
TRBV7-2	many	TRBJ1-5	ASSLATAQPQH
TRBV30	many	TRBJ2-4	ACNTGPNIQY
TRBV11-1	-	TRBJ2-3	ASRRDITDTQY
TRBV5-1	many	TRBJ1-6	ASSLDGTGLSPLH
TRBV5-5	many	TRBJ2-5	ASSSPRGLETQY
TRBV6-1	many	TRBJ1-1	ASRKDRLNTEAF
TRBV6-2/TRBV6-3	many	TRBJ2-7	ASTSFLEGEQY
TRBV11-2	many	TRBJ2-1	ASSEERLNPWQF
TRBV7-2	many	TRBJ2-3	ASSLEFRQGGDTQY
TRBV7-2	many	TRBJ1-1	ASSLDLSPAF
TRBV7-3	many	TRBJ2-1	ASSSTGGEQF
TRBV20-1	many	TRBJ2-2	SARTSGSRTGELF
TRBV24-1	many	TRBJ2-1	ATSDRTGSSYNEQF
TRBV20-1	many	TRBJ1-2	SASEQGGVSGYT
TRBV30	many	TRBJ2-3	AWSVGQGTTQY
TRBV6-5	many	TRBJ2-1	ASSYRGQGMLGGSNPF
TRBV13	-	TRBJ2-1	ASSLGLVYELHYNEQF
TRBV9	many	TRBJ2-5	ASSPGVSGQETQY
TRBV4-1	few	TRBJ2-3	ASSQDLAGVGTDTQY
TRBV5-1	many	TRBJ2-5	ASSSGLAGVRQETQY
TRBV29-1	many	TRBJ2-7	SVVTGGDEQY
TRBV15	many	TRBJ2-5	ATSPEGDSGTPRETQY
TRBV7-9	many	TRBJ2-7	ASSFRTYYEQY